Below are 4 T cell receptor beta chains sequenced from a single sample in a study of blood T cell repertoires in COVID-19. The table came from immunoSEQ multiplex PCR; TCRdb's copy has only in-frame clones and leaves some out. The profile covers around 80,000 clones, with around nine tenths appearing a single time and roughly 8% taken by the ten largest. Sequences were obtained from peripheral blood. These receptors all come from a man older than 75 with active or convalescent COVID-19.

V and J are TRBV24-1 and TRBJ2-5, with TRBD1 as a possible D gene (6 bases). The V gene lost 3 bases and the J gene lost 5 bases, with 27 bases spanning the gap. CDR1 and CDR2 (germline): KGHDR, SFDVKD. The CDR3 is 19 residues long. The CDR3 spells CATSDPKYLQGGAGETQYF. Here the CDR3 DNA reads TGTGCCACCAGTGATCCTAAATATTTACAGGGTGGGGCCGGCGAGACCCAGTACTTC.

The V and J genes are TRBV5-4 and TRBJ2-1, with D maybe TRBD2 (5 bases). Germline V gene lookup returns CDR1 SGHNT and CDR2 YYREEE (reference sequence). Trimming cost V 10 bases and J 7 bases, with 9 bases left between them. This CDR3 spans 10 amino acids. The CDR3 here is CALPGNEQFF. CDR3 bases: TGTGCCCTCCCGGGGAATGAGCAGTTCTTC.

This clone was seen only once. The chain uses TRBV7-9 and TRBJ2-1, with 8 bases matching TRBD1. CDR1 SEHNR and CDR2 FQNEAQ come from the germline V gene (reference sequence). This CDR3 contains 14 residues. With V trimmed by 5 bases and J by 6 bases, 6 bases remained unmatched. The CDR3 coding sequence is TGTGCCAGCAGCACATTACAGGGGGGCAATGAGCAGTTCTTC. Encoded protein: CASSTLQGGNEQFF.

This chain joins TRBV28 and TRBJ1-5, with TRBD1 as a possible D gene (5 bases). V dropped 5 bases and J dropped 1 base, with 9 bases sitting between them. The germline gives CDR1 MDHEN, CDR2 SYDVKM. This CDR3 region has 14 residues. CDR3 sequence reads: CASSRGGSNQPQHF. DNA of the CDR3: TGTGCCAGCAGTCGCGGGGGGAGCAATCAGCCCCAGCATTTT.